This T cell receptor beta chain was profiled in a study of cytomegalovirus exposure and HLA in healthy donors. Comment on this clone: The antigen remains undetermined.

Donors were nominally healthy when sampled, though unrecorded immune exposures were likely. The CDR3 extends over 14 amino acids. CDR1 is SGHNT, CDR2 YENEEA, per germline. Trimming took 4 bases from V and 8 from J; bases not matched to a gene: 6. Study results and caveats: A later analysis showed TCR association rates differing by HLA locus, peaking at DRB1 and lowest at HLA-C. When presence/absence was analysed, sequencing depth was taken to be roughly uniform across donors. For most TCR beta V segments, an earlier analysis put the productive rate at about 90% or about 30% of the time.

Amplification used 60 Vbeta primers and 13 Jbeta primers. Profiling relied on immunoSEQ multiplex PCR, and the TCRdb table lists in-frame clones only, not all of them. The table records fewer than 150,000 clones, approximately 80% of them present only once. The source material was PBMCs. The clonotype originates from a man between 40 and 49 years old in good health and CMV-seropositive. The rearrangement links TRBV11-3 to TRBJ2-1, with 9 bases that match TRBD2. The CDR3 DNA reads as TGTGCCAGCAGCTCCGATAGCGGGGGCCATGAGCAGTTCTTC. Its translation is CASSSDSGGHEQFF.